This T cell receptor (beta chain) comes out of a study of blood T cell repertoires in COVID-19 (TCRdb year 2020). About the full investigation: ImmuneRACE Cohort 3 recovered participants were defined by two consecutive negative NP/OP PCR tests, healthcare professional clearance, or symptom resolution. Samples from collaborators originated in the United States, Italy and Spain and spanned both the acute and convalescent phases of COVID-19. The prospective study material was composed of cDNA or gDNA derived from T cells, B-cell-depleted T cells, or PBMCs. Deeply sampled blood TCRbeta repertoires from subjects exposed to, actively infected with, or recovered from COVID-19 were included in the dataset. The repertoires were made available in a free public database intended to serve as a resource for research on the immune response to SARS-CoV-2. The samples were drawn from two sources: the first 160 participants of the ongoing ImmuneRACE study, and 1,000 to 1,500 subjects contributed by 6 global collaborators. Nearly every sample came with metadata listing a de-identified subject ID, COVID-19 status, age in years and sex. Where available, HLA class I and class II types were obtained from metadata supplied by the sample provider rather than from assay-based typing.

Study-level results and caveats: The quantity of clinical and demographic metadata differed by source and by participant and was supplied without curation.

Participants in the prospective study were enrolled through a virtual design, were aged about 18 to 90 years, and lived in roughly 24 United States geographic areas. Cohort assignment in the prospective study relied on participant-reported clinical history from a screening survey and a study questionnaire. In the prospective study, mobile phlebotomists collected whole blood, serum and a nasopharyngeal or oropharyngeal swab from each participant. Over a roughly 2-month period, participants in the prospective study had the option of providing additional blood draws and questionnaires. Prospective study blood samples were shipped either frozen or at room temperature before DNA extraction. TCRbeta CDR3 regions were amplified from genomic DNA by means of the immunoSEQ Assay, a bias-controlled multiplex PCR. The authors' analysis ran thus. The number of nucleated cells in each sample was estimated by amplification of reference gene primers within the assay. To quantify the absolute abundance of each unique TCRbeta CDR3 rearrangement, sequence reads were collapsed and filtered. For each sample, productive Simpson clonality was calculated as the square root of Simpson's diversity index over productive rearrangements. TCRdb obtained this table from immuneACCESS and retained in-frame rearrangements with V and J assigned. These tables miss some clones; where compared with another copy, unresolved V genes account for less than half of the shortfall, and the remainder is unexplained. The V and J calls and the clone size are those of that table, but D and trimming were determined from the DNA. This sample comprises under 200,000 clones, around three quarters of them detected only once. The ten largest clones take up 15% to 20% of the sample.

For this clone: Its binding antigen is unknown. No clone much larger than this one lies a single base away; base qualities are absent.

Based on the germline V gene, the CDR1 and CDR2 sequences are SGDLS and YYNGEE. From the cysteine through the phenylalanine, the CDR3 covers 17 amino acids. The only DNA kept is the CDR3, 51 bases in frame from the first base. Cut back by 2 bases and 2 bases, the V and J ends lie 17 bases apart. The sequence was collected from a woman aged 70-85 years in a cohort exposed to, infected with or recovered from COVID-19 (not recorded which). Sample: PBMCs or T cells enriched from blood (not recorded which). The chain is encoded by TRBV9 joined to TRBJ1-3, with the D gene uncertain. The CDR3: CASSVNHGRLAGNTIYF. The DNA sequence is TGTGCCAGCAGCGTCAACCACGGCAGGTTAGCTGGAAACACCATATATTTT.